Following are 5 T cell receptor beta chains from one sample sequenced in a study of monozygotic twins with inflammatory bowel disease. Reprocessing the 5' RACE reads, TCRdb reports a single entry for every CDR3 protein and omits DNA. The specimen's table records hundreds of thousands of distinct CDR3 sequences. Sequencing was carried out using blood. The receptors come from a human donor with ulcerative colitis or Crohn's disease, or a healthy co-twin of an affected twin (not recorded which).

V is TRBV12-3 or TRBV12-4 and J is TRBJ1-1; TCRdb selects TRBD1, and the lack of DNA leaves this call unchecked. CDR3 length: 14 residues. The chain's CDR3 is CASSSTGSRTEAFF.

This chain connects TRBV5-4 to TRBJ2-4. CDR1 and CDR2 from the germline V gene are SGHNT and YYREEE (reference sequence). The CDR3 consists of 14 residues. This CDR3 reads CASSLRTVQNIQYF.

V usage is TRBV7-3 and J usage is TRBJ1-3. This CDR3 is 14 amino acids long. Per germline, CDR1 SGHTA and CDR2 FQGTGA. CDR3 region: CASSETSTGDTIYF.

This chain connects TRBV10-3 to TRBJ2-3; there is no DNA to check the TCRdb D call of TRBD2. This CDR3 contains 15 residues. Per the germline V gene, CDR1 is ENHRY and CDR2 is SYGVKD. CDR3 region: CAISASGYNTDTQYF.

The V call is TRBV20-1, the J call TRBJ2-4. Per germline, CDR1 DFQATT and CDR2 SNEGSKA (reference sequence). The CDR3 contains 12 residues. CDR3: CSASRKTDIQYF.